This paragraph reports one T cell receptor (beta chain). This sample was included in a study of OX40 agonist ivuxolimab in advanced cancers. Using immunoSEQ multiplex PCR, the repertoire was profiled, and TCRdb retains in-frame clones only, with some absent. The table lists about 130,000 clones, less than 95% of them singletons. Germline V lookup: CDR1 SGDLS, CDR2 YYNGEE. The CDR3 spans 15 residues. Trimming removed 3 bases at V and 0 bases at J, with 10 bases between. The sequence was collected from an adult with an advanced solid tumor such as melanoma, head and neck, liver or kidney cancer. The rearrangement links TRBV9 to TRBJ2-1; tentative D call: TRBD2 (6 bases). This sample comprised CD4+ or CD8+ T cells sorted from blood, obtained in a trial of the OX40 agonist ivuxolimab. The CDR3 reads CASSAAGTSYNEQFF. The DNA of the CDR3 is TGTGCCAGCAGCGCAGCGGGCACCTCCTACAATGAGCAGTTCTTC.